This TCR beta chain was obtained from a study of T cell responses to AZD1222 COVID-19 vaccine (dated by TCRdb to the early 2020s). General notes on the study: TCR sequencing was performed for some 250 trial participants, of whom about 210 were given two doses of AZD1222 and approximately 26 were given two doses of MenACWY control vaccine. Trial participants were enrolled by age into 18-55, 56-69 and 70-plus year subgroups, with roughly 160, 29 and 62 TCR-sequenced participants respectively. The investigation overall reported the following: After two AZD1222 doses, both the breadth and the depth of spike-specific TCRs were significantly higher than at day 0 and than in MenACWY recipients. In the small 56-69-year group, the increase in depth fell short of significance, most likely because of low power. Reportedly, close to half of the unique spike-specific TCRs recognized epitopes lying outside the regions that are mutated in the B.1.351 and B.1.1.7 variants. Participants were mostly white British, with more females than males. The authors suggested clonal diversity may have been underestimated. Conclusions about previously exposed vaccinees are limited, since just five or six AZD1222 recipients were seropositive for SARS-CoV-2 at baseline. The whole spike protein was spanned by vaccine-associated CD4 TCRs, and dominant responses were seen in regions 160-218 and 743-854. No day 14 peak-response samples were available, so repertoires were characterized only after the peak T cell response.

As to this clone: There is no known antigen for this receptor. No much larger clone is present one base from it, and per-base qualities are unavailable.

The CDR3 regions of human TCRbeta chains were subjected to immunosequencing. The paper's processing steps were these. TCRs in the repertoires were compared against a reference library of SARS-CoV-2-specific TCRs that had been generated with the MIRA antigen-specificity platform. Breadth was defined as the fraction of unique TCRs that were SARS-CoV-2-associated. Depth was defined as the fraction of total T cells that were SARS-CoV-2-associated. Using the MIRA data, each spike-specific TCR was assigned both to the spike region to which the TCR was reactive and to a CD4 or CD8 class. Log10-transformed breadth and depth values were compared by one-way ANOVA with Sidak's multiple comparisons tests. TCRdb stores this immuneACCESS table with in-frame sequences only. Part of the clones is absent; in the studies checked, under half of the shortfall reflects unresolved V genes, and no reason is known for the rest. Clone size and the V and J calls come from that table; the DNA yielded D and trimming. The sample has around 60,000 clones on record, about four fifths of them singletons. Of the sample, 26% is held by the ten largest clones.

Based on the germline V gene, the CDR1 and CDR2 sequences are SGHDN and FVKESK. V and J are trimmed by 1 base and 5 bases, and the gene matches miss 13 bases of the junction. The CDR3 goes from the cysteine to the phenylalanine over 18 residues. Only CDR3 DNA remains: 54 bases, in frame from the first base. The time point tag for this specimen amounts to: about 28 days (+/-7) after the second vaccine dose. AZD1222 recipients given second doses at about 4 weeks or at about 12 weeks were pooled, since spike-specific TCR depth and breadth were not found to differ between the two schedules. Samples from vaccinated people were obtained from the UK trials COV001 and COV002, which included a single-blind randomized controlled phase 2/3 trial of AZD1222 (ChAdOx1 nCoV-19) in healthy adults. Trial participant PBMC samples were collected at day 0 and day 28 after the second dose for TCRbeta chain sequencing.

The clonotype comes from an adult who received the AZD1222 COVID-19 vaccine. The rearranged segments are TRBV14 and TRBJ1-4, with 7 bases matching TRBD1. This sample comprised peripheral blood, obtained 28 days after the second AZD1222 dose. The CDR3 loop reads CASSQVALRQGENEKLFF. The DNA sequence is given as TGTGCCAGCAGCCAAGTCGCACTCAGACAGGGAGAGAATGAAAAACTGTTTTTT.